Presented here are 7 T cell receptor beta chains from one specimen sequenced in a study of cytomegalovirus exposure and HLA in healthy donors. This table comes from immunoSEQ multiplex PCR, and its TCRdb copy is limited to in-frame clones, with some not included. The repertoire holds roughly 130,000 clones, nearly 90% seen once, with over 8.5% in the top ten. The sample consisted of PBMCs. The receptors derive from a woman between 18 and 30 years old in good health and CMV-seropositive.

The rearrangement uses TRBV19 and TRBJ1-2; D call uncertain. V was pared by 4 bases and J by 7 bases, with 16 bases between. This CDR3 spans 14 amino acids. The germline V gene has CDR1 LNHDA and CDR2 SQIVND (reference sequence). The CDR3: CASSTSSTPGGYTF. The CDR3 nucleotides are TGTGCCAGTAGTACCTCTTCTACCCCGGGTGGCTACACCTTC.

Remarks on this clone: Germline and junction disagree at one end, which may indicate a read error. The chain links TRBV5-1 to TRBJ1-1, with TRBD1 matching over 9 bases. The V gene's germline CDR1 is SGHRS and CDR2 YFSETQ. The CDR3 covers 14 residues. The CDR3 sequence: CANSLGQGRTEAFF. The CDR3 DNA is TGCGCCAACAGCTTGGGACAGGGAAGGACTGAAGCTTTCTTT.

This sequence joins TRBV6-1 and TRBJ2-3; D gene uncertain. The germline V gene encodes CDR1 MNHNS and CDR2 SASEGT. Trimming cost V 6 bases and J 6 bases, with 10 bases left between them. The CDR3 runs to 12 residues. In DNA form, the CDR3 reads TGTGCCAGCAGCGTACTCGGGGATACGCAGTATTTT. It codes for CASSVLGDTQYF.

This chain links TRBV27 with TRBJ2-1; 7 bases line up with TRBD2. V shed 5 bases and J 7 bases; nucleotides not matched to a gene: 5. The CDR3 has 13 amino acids. Germline V gene data show CDR1 as MNHEY and CDR2 as SMNVEV (reference sequence). DNA for the CDR3: TGTGCCAGCAGTACCTCCGGGGGGAATGAGCAGTTCTTC. Protein: CASSTSGGNEQFF.

The chain carries TRBV28 and TRBJ1-5; D ambiguous. Between the trimmed V and J ends, which lost 8 bases and 2 bases, there was a span of 16 bases. The CDR3 spans 15 residues. In germline, CDR1 is MDHEN, CDR2 SYDVKM. The CDR3 DNA is TGTGCCAGCCACCCCTCTGGGAGCGGCAATCAGCCCCAGCATTTT. Protein product: CASHPSGSGNQPQHF.

V gene TRBV5-3 combines with J gene TRBJ2-7, with D perhaps TRBD1 (5 bases). TRBV5-3 qualifies as an ORF whose function is uncertain. Trimming took off 0 bases at V and 0 bases at J, with 16 bases between the two ends. The CDR3 is 17 residues long. The CDR3 sequence: CARSLAPQGKPSYEQYF. The DNA for the CDR3 is TGTGCCAGAAGCTTGGCCCCCCAGGGAAAGCCCTCCTACGAGCAGTACTTC.

The chain is built from TRBV7-8 and TRBJ1-5; D gene unclear. Trimming took off 5 bases at V and 5 bases at J, with 13 bases between the two ends. Germline V gene sequence: CDR1 SGHVS, CDR2 FQNEAQ. There are 14 residues in the CDR3. The CDR3 sequence: CASSDVSGHQPQHF. The CDR3, as DNA: TGTGCCAGCAGCGATGTATCAGGCCATCAGCCCCAGCATTTT.